This T cell receptor beta chain appears in the sequencing data of a study of radiation and T cells in renal cell carcinoma (dated by TCRdb to about 2020). Regarding the research as a whole: Samples were obtained from a clinical trial, in which 15 Gy stereotactic body radiation therapy was delivered to primary renal cell carcinomas and nephrectomy was performed 4 weeks later. In total, about 53 samples, comprising 25 or so tumors and roughly 27 peripheral blood samples, were subjected to TCR beta sequencing. A total of 3.5 million to 4.5 million unique CDR3 nucleotide sequences, encoding more than 2 million unique CDR3 amino acid sequences, were found across all 50 or so samples.

As to this clone: The antigen this receptor binds is unknown. No clone much larger than this one lies a single base away; base qualities are absent.

The immunoSEQ kit was used, according to the manufacturer's recommendations, to generate TCR beta libraries from genomic DNA. For library preparation, a first multiplex PCR was performed with proprietary primers, followed by a second PCR in which unique barcodes were added, and bead cleanups were performed after each round. A positive control reaction and a negative control reaction, both provided in the kit, were run with every batch of samples. The final libraries were assessed on an Agilent 4200 TapeStation D1000 ScreenTape, pooled by volume, and quantified by qPCR. Sequencing was performed on an Illumina NextSeq500 using a MidOutput 150-cycle cartridge, with 156 Read1 cycles, 15 Index1 cycles, and the kit custom primers. The pooled library was loaded at approximately 0.97 pM with roughly 19% PhiX control spiked in. The source study handled its data this way. Vendor-processed data were analyzed in R, and a clonotype was defined as all T cells sharing the same CDR3 nucleotide sequence. In the clone abundance analyses, frequencies were normalized to the 10,000 most abundant clones in each sample. Public T cell clones, which averaged fewer than five per sample, were excluded before analysis. Tumor-enriched clonotypes and baseline blood-enriched clonotypes were defined as those with an abundance difference of at least 32-fold between compartments. Clonotypes expanded or contracted between blood time points were identified with a beta-binomial differential abundance model. Tumor-blood repertoire similarity was measured with the Baroni-Urbani and Buser coefficient, and groups were compared using two-tailed Wilcoxon tests in R. Sourced from immuneACCESS, this table was stored by TCRdb with only in-frame sequences that have V and J called. A share of the clones is absent; for the studies checked, an unresolved V gene accounts for under half, and the remainder has no known explanation. V, J and clone size reflect that table, while D and trimming were determined from the DNA. Recorded for this sample are about 95,000 clones; about 88% of them occurred a single time. The ten biggest clones cover approximately 7.9% of the sample.

Taken with the paper, the label for time point translates to: baseline pretreatment blood. Sample treatment or condition, as interpreted from the label and publication: 15 Gy SBRT to primary tumor, nephrectomy 4 weeks later. Serial peripheral blood from radiation-treated patients was sampled at baseline, 2 weeks and 4 weeks after SBRT to track tumor-enriched clonotypes. Every patient had renal cell carcinoma of clear cell pathology. Genomic DNA for TCR sequencing was prepared using the QIAamp DNA Blood Mini Kit (Qiagen). Samples were included in the analyses only if all quality control checks were passed. Trimming at the junction amounts to 0 bases on V and 7 bases on J, and the germline ends lie 16 bases apart. The germline V gene gives CDR1 as SGHRS and CDR2 as YFSETQ. The CDR3 runs 15 amino acids, cysteine and phenylalanine included. The retained sequence is limited to the CDR3, 45 bases, with the frame set at the first base.

Findings and caveats that apply to the study as a whole: Effects of radiation dose or scheduling on the TCR repertoire could not be addressed with the single-armed trial design. Because pretreatment tumor biopsies were not available, the baseline intratumoral presence of clonotypes could not be determined. Top tumor clonotypes rose in blood from baseline to 2 weeks post-radiation, then contracted by 4 weeks, suggesting transient expansion of tumor-resident clones. Changes in the blood repertoire were not tracked past 4 weeks after treatment.

Here the sequenced sample was blood, taken from a patient whose treatment included radiotherapy and nephrectomy. This clonotype was obtained from a man aged 50-59 years with renal cell carcinoma. The chain employs TRBV5-1 and TRBJ1-1; D gene: possibly TRBD1, on 5 matching bases. For the CDR3, the sequence is CASSLGYWSGGEAFF. The sequence in DNA is TGCGCCAGCAGCTTGGGATATTGGTCGGGGGGTGAAGCTTTCTTT. Here the CDR3 is joined to the reference TRBV5-1 and TRBJ1-1 genes, and the full variable domain is: KAGVTQTPRYLIKTRGQQVTLSCSPISGHRSVSWYQQTPGQGLQFLFEYFSETQRNKGNFPGRFSGRQFSNSRSEMNVSTLELGDSALYLCASSLGYWSGGEAFFGQGTRLTVV.